This is a list of T cell receptor beta chains from one sample in a study of metastatic and nonmetastatic thyroid tumors. MiXCR re-clonotyped the PCR reads for TCRdb. The data contain approximately 58,000 clones, more than 20% of them seen just once; the ten biggest clones take up 3.5% to 5%. Sequenced sample: blood. The receptors stem from a female donor with papillary thyroid cancer or a benign thyroid nodule (not recorded which). Some clones in this sample may be carry-over from other donors' samples. Each CDR3 is given with its conserved first and last residue. Fields, in order: V gene, J gene, clone size, D gene, CDR3 DNA, CDR3 protein. The D gene is left open where the match is weak. Clone size appears in some rows only: once, few, many, or a class for an expanded clone.

>TRBV28|TRBJ2-3|many|-
TGTGCCAGCAGTGCCCGGGGAGCCGTCACAGATACGCAGTATTTT
CASSARGAVTDTQYF
>TRBV9|TRBJ1-2|many|-
TGTGCCAGTTCTCCTATAGCTAGCGCCAACCTCTATGGCTACACCTTC
CASSPIASANLYGYTF
>TRBV7-9|TRBJ2-4|many|TRBD2
TGTGCCAGCAGCTTTTATACTAGCGGGGGAGTAGACATTCAGTACTTC
CASSFYTSGGVDIQYF
>TRBV30|TRBJ1-1|many|-
TGTGCCTGTACTGCAGGGCGCACTGAAGCTTTCTTT
CACTAGRTEAFF
>TRBV2|TRBJ1-2|many|-
TGTGCCAGCAACCCTACCTTCGGTGGCTACACCTTC
CASNPTFGGYTF
>TRBV27|TRBJ2-3|many|-
TGTGCCAGCAGTTTAACTGGTGGGCCCTCGGATACGCAGTATTTT
CASSLTGGPSDTQYF
>TRBV30|TRBJ1-1|many|-
TGTGCCTGGAGTGTATTCGGGCTTCGGAACACTGAAGCTTTCTTT
CAWSVFGLRNTEAFF
>TRBV20-1|TRBJ1-1|-|-
TGCAGTGCTAGCCTGGGTTTTTCGGTCTCTGAAGCTTTCTTT
CSASLGFSVSEAFF
>TRBV4-1|TRBJ2-7|-|-
TGCGCCAGCAGCACCCGTACTCTGGGGGGCCACGAGCAGTACTTC
CASSTRTLGGHEQYF
>TRBV29-1|TRBJ2-3|many|-
TGCAGCGTTGAAGATCTACCAAACACAGATACGCAGTATTTT
CSVEDLPNTDTQYF
>TRBV5-6|TRBJ2-1|many|-
TGTGCCAGCAGCTTGACAGCGGTTAATGAGCAGTTCTTC
CASSLTAVNEQFF
>TRBV5-1|TRBJ2-3|-|-
TGCTCCAGCAGGCACCAAAGCACGAGCGATCCGCAGTATTTT
CSSRHQSTSDPQYF
>TRBV3-1|TRBJ2-5|few|TRBD2
TGTGCCAGCAGCTATACTAGCGGTGCCGAGAGGGAGTACTTC
CASSYTSGAEREYF
>TRBV12-5|TRBJ1-2|many|-
TGTGCTAGTGCTCCGGAGATGTGGGGATTTACCACTAACTATGGCTACACCTTC
CASAPEMWGFTTNYGYTF
>TRBV29-1|TRBJ1-1|-|TRBD1
TGCAGCGCAATGACAGGGGAAGATTTCTTT
CSAMTGEDFF
>TRBV18|TRBJ2-2|many|TRBD1
TGTGCCAGCTCACCAGATCAGGGGGCCAACACCGGGGAGCTGTTTTTT
CASSPDQGANTGELFF
>TRBV20-1|TRBJ1-1|once|-
TGCAGTGCTAGGCGTATTGGTGGGGAGACTGAAGCCTTCTTT
CSARRIGGETEAFF
>TRBV7-8|TRBJ1-4|many|-
TGTGCCAGCAGCCTACGGCCCCTTAATGAAAAACTGTTTTTT
CASSLRPLNEKLFF
>TRBV9|TRBJ2-7|many|-
TGTGCCAGCAGCAGACGGGACGGGGGCTCCTACGAGCAGTACTTC
CASSRRDGGSYEQYF
>TRBV2|TRBJ1-6|many|-
TGTGCCAGCAGAGAGAGCTCCTATAATTCACCCCTCCACTTT
CASRESSYNSPLHF
>TRBV28|TRBJ1-1|many|TRBD1
TGTGCCAGCAGTTCTCCTTTCAGGGGGCCAGGAACTGAAGCTTTCTTT
CASSSPFRGPGTEAFF
>TRBV20-1|TRBJ2-7|many|TRBD1
TGCAGTGCCAAAAGTCTACAGGGGGCCTACGAGCAGTACTTC
CSAKSLQGAYEQYF
>TRBV6-1|TRBJ1-1|many|-
TGTGCCAGCAGGATCCTCACTGAAGCTTTCTTT
CASRILTEAFF
>TRBV24-1|TRBJ1-5|once|-
TGTGCCACCGGTTATTCCAAGATTGGGGGAATCAATCAGCCCCAGCATTTT
CATGYSKIGGINQPQHF
>TRBV5-1|TRBJ2-7|-|TRBD2
TGCGCCAGCAGCTTGGATCTATCGGGAGGGTCCGAGCATTACTTC
CASSLDLSGGSEHYF
>TRBV4-2|TRBJ2-5|many|-
TGTGCCAGCAGCCAAGATCCTCGCGGGACCGAGACCCAGTACTTC
CASSQDPRGTETQYF
>TRBV28|TRBJ2-1|many|-
TGTGCCAGCAGGCCCGGGAGTGGTAATGAGCAGTTCTTC
CASRPGSGNEQFF
>TRBV20-1|TRBJ2-7|-|TRBD1
TGCAGTGAAAACCTACAGGGGGCACGGGCGGAACCATACGAGCAGTACTTC
CSENLQGARAEPYEQYF
>TRBV5-1|TRBJ1-2|many|-
TGCGCCAGCAGCTTGGAATCGGCAACGACCCGTGGCTACACCTTC
CASSLESATTRGYTF
>TRBV27|TRBJ2-7|few|TRBD1
TGTGCCAGCAGTTGGACAGGAGCTCACTACGAGCAGTACTTC
CASSWTGAHYEQYF
>TRBV28|TRBJ1-1|many|TRBD1
TGTGCCAGCCAGGGGGAGACGAACACTGAAGCTTTCTTT
CASQGETNTEAFF
>TRBV6-1|TRBJ1-5|many|-
TGTGCCAGCAGTGACCCAGGGATCACGCCCCAGCATTTT
CASSDPGITPQHF
>TRBV5-1|TRBJ2-2|many|-
TGCGCCAGCAGCTTGATGGAGACGGACACCGGGGAGCTGTTTTTT
CASSLMETDTGELFF
>TRBV29-1|TRBJ1-2|many|-
TGCAGCGTCTCCCCGCGGGGGGTAAGGGACTATGGCTACACCTTC
CSVSPRGVRDYGYTF
>TRBV28|TRBJ2-7|many|TRBD1
TGTGCCAGTAAGGGACAGAATGACTACGAGCAGTACTTC
CASKGQNDYEQYF
>TRBV18|TRBJ1-1|-|-
TGTGCCAGCTCACCACAGTCAACGTCGAGGCTCAGTAGCACTGAAGCTTTCTTT
CASSPQSTSRLSSTEAFF
>TRBV20-1|TRBJ2-2|many|TRBD1
TGCAGTGCTAGAGAAGGAGACAGGGGCGACTCCGGGGAGCTGTTTTTT
CSAREGDRGDSGELFF
>TRBV10-1|TRBJ1-1|many|-
TGCGCCAGCAGTCCGGCGGGGTATAACACTGAAGCTTTCTTT
CASSPAGYNTEAFF
>TRBV6-1|TRBJ2-3|many|-
TGTGCCAGCAGTTCTACAACAGATACGCAGTATTTT
CASSSTTDTQYF
>TRBV3-1|TRBJ2-3|many|-
TGTGCCAGCAGCGGCCGAGAGAGGGATACGCAGTATTTT
CASSGRERDTQYF
>TRBV12-3/TRBV12-4|TRBJ2-7|many|-
TGTGCCAGCAGTTTACGGGGGAGCGGGTCCTACGAGCAGTACTTC
CASSLRGSGSYEQYF
>TRBV20-1|TRBJ1-2|many|TRBD1
TGCAGTGCCTCTGAGCTTGCGGGACAGGGTTATGGCTACACCTTC
CSASELAGQGYGYTF
>TRBV20-1|TRBJ1-4|many|-
TGCAGTGCTAGAGATCTAAGTCAGGGAGAAAAACTGTTTTTT
CSARDLSQGEKLFF
>TRBV19|TRBJ2-2|many|TRBD2
TGTGCCACTCAGAGCGGGAGGGGTCCCGGGGAGCTGTTTTTT
CATQSGRGPGELFF
>TRBV5-4|TRBJ2-7|many|-
TGTGCCAGCAGCCCTTCGCCAGGGTCGACCTACGAGCAGTACTTC
CASSPSPGSTYEQYF
>TRBV6-5|TRBJ2-1|-|TRBD1
TGTGCCAGCAGTTACTCGATTTCGGGACAGAGCTACAATGAGCAGTTCTTC
CASSYSISGQSYNEQFF
>TRBV12-3/TRBV12-4|TRBJ2-5|many|-
TGTGCCAGCAGTTCTTCCTTTAGGACTCAAGAGACCCAGTACTTC
CASSSSFRTQETQYF
>TRBV18|TRBJ1-1|once|-
TGTGCCAGCTCACCACCGGGAGACACACGCGACGAAGCTTTCTTT
CASSPPGDTRDEAFF